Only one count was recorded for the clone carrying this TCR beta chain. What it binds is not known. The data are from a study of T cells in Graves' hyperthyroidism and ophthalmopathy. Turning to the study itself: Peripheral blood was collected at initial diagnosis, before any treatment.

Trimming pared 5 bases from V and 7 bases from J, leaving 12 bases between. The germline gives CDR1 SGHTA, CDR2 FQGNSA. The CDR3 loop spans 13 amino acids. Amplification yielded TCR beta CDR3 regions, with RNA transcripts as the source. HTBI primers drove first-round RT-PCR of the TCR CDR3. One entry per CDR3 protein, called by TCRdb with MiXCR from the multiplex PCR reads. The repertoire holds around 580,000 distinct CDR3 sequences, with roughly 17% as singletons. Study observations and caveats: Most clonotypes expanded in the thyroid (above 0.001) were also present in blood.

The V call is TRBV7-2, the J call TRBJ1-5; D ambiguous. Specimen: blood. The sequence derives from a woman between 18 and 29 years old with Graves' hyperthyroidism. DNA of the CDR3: TGTGCCAGCAGCCTTGCGGGCCGCCAGCCCCAGCATTTT. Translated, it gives CASSLAGRQPQHF.